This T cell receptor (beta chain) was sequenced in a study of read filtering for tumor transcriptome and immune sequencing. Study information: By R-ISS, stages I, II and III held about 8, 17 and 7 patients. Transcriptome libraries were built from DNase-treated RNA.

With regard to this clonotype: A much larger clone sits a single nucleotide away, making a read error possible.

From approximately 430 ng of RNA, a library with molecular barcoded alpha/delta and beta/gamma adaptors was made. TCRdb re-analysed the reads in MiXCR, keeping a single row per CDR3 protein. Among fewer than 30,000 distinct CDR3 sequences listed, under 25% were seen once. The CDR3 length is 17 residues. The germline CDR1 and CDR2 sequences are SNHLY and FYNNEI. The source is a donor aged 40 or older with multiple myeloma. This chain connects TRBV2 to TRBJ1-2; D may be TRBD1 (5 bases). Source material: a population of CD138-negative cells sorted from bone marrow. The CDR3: CAGYLAPLRQFPLGHTF. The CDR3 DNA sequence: TGTGCAGGATACCTTGCTCCCCTTCGACAGTTCCCCCTTGGCCACACCTTC.